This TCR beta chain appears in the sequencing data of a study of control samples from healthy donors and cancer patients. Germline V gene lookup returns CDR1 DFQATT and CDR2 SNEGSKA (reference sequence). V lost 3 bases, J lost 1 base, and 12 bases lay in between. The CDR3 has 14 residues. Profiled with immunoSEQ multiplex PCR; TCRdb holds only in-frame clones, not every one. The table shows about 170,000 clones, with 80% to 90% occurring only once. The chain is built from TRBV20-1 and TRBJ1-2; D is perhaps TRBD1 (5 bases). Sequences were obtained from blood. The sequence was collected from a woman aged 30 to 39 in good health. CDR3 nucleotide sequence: TGCAGTGCTAGTAGTGGGGGAGTTAACTATGGCTACACCTTC. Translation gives CSASSGGVNYGYTF.